These 13 T cell receptor beta chains originate from one sample sequenced in a study of blood T cells in healthy people across ages. Primed by a sample-barcoded 5' primer and a J-beta primer mix, a second PCR proceeded for 7 to 11 cycles. TCRdb analysed the 5' RACE reads with MiXCR anew, one entry per CDR3 protein. The sample yields some 1,800,000 distinct CDR3 sequences, 39% seen once. Sequencing was performed on blood. The receptors were gathered from a human donor in good health.

A few counts support this clonotype. The rearrangement links TRBV20-1 to TRBJ2-4; D is uncertain. The tail of the sequence fits TRBJ2-7 better, so the J call may be wrong. This CDR3 region has 12 residues. The V gene's germline CDR1 is DFQATT and CDR2 SNEGSKA (reference sequence). The CDR3 reads CSARGGIDEQYF. The DNA for the CDR3 is TGCAGTGCTAGGGGTGGGATCGACGAGCAGTACTTC.

The chain employs TRBV7-3 and TRBJ2-7; no definite D call. CDR1 is SGHTA, CDR2 FQGTGA, per germline. Trimming left V 5 bases short and J 0 bases short, with 8 bases between. The CDR3 length is 13 residues. CDR3 in amino acids: CASSTLASYEQYF. CDR3 coding DNA: TGTGCCAGCAGCACCTTGGCCTCCTACGAGCAGTACTTC.

The chain is built from TRBV7-9 and TRBJ2-7; 9 nucleotides agree with TRBD2. With V trimmed by 2 bases and J by 7 bases, 9 bases remained unmatched. CDR1 is SEHNR and CDR2 is FQNEAQ in the germline V gene (reference sequence). This CDR3 region has 15 residues. The DNA for the CDR3 is TGTGCCAGCAGCTTAAAGGGGACTAGCAGAAATGAGCAGTACTTC. It is translated as CASSLKGTSRNEQYF.

This rearrangement joins TRBV5-5 to TRBJ2-1; 8 bases fit TRBD2. The CDR3 length is 15 residues. Per germline, CDR1 SGHKS and CDR2 YYEKEE (reference sequence). V lost 5 bases, J lost 3 bases, and 7 bases stayed unmatched. The CDR3 reads CASRAGVGVYNEQFF. In nucleotides, the CDR3 is TGTGCCAGCAGAGCGGGGGTAGGAGTCTACAATGAGCAGTTCTTC. The full variable domain, rest sourced from reference TRBV5-5 and TRBJ2-1, is DAGVTQSPTHLIKTRGQQVTLRCSPISGHKSVSWYQQVLGQGPQFIFQYYEKEERGRGNFPDRFSARQFPNYSSELNVNALLLGDSALYLCASRAGVGVYNEQFFGPGTRLTVL.

DNA for the CDR3: TGTGCCAGCAGTGACGGGACATTAGATAGCAATCAGCCCCAGCATTTT. This translates into CASSDGTLDSNQPQHF. The chain recombines TRBV25-1 with TRBJ1-5; D may be TRBD1 (6 bases). Germline assignment: CDR1 MGHDK and CDR2 SYGVNS. V gave up 3 bases and J gave up 0 bases, with 12 bases separating them. This CDR3 comprises 16 residues.

This clonotype was counted between two and nine times. The chain is built from TRBV28 and TRBJ2-3; D is undetermined. The CDR3 loop spans 15 amino acids. V shed 3 bases and J shed 2 bases, with 12 bases lying between them. Germline CDR1 reads MDHEN; CDR2 reads SYDVKM. The CDR3 region has the DNA TGTGCCAGCAGTTTCAGAAGGGTAATCACAGATACGCAGTATTTT. This codes for CASSFRRVITDTQYF.

In its sample, this clonotype was seen a few times. The chain uses TRBV2 and TRBJ2-3; D uncertain. V shed 2 bases and J shed 0 bases, with 12 bases lying between them. Germline V gene sequence: CDR1 SNHLY, CDR2 FYNNEI. This CDR3 has 16 amino acids. The CDR3 is CASSELASFSTDTQYF. In DNA form, the CDR3 reads TGTGCCAGCAGTGAATTGGCCAGCTTTAGCACAGATACGCAGTATTTT. Supplemented by reference TRBV2 and TRBJ2-3, the full variable domain reads EPEVTQTPSHQVTQMGQEVILRCVPISNHLYFYWYRQILGQKVEFLVSFYNNEISEKSEIFDDQFSVERPDGSNFTLKIRSTKLEDSAMYFCASSELASFSTDTQYFGPGTRLTVL.

Comment on this clonotype: A much larger clone lies a single base off, so this may be a read error. The rearrangement joins TRBV12-3 or TRBV12-4 to TRBJ2-4; unclear D gene. Trimming left V 3 bases short and J 13 bases short, with 13 bases between. The CDR3 consists of 12 residues. CDR3 loop: CASSLNGVSQYF. CDR3 bases: TGTGCCAGCAGTTTGAATGGGGTTTCGCAGTACTTC.

This sequence joins TRBV5-1 and TRBJ2-1; TRBD2 aligns across 8 bases. The CDR3 has 12 residues. The junction had 1 base not matched to a gene; V was cut back by 3 bases and J by 8 bases. Germline V CDR1 and CDR2: SGHRS, YFSETQ. This CDR3 reads CASSWTSYEQFF. As DNA, the CDR3 is TGCGCCAGCAGCTGGACTAGCTATGAGCAGTTCTTC.

V gene TRBV5-6 combines with J gene TRBJ2-1, with unresolved D. Germline-derived CDR1 and CDR2 are SGHDT and YYEEEE. The CDR3 is made up of 17 amino acids. Trimming shortened V by 3 bases and J by 6 bases, and 22 bases separated the two germline ends. The CDR3: CASSSIHSRAAINEQFF. The CDR3 nucleotides read TGTGCCAGCAGCTCTATTCATAGCCGCGCAGCAATCAATGAGCAGTTCTTC.

This rearrangement joins TRBV9 to TRBJ2-4, with a tentative D call TRBD1 (5 bases). TRBJ2-7 matches the DNA end more closely, so the J call is doubtful. CDR1 is SGDLS, CDR2 YYNGEE, per germline. The CDR3 is 15 residues long. The DNA of the CDR3 is TGTGCCAGCAGCGTAGGAAACAGGCCTACGAACGAGCAGTACTTC. This encodes CASSVGNRPTNEQYF.

The CDR3 bases are TGTGCCAGCAGCCAACCAGCGGGGGGGGAAGAGACCCAGTACTTC. This translates into CASSQPAGGEETQYF. The chain is built from TRBV3-1 and TRBJ2-5; 10 bases fit TRBD2. The J segment lost 3 bases and the V segment lost 2 bases, leaving 3 bases of the junction unmatched. The CDR3 sequence is 15 residues long. Per germline, CDR1 LGHDT and CDR2 YNNKEL (reference sequence).

The CDR3 sequence: CASSYRDRGVSYEQYF. CDR3 bases: TGTGCCAGCAGCTATCGGGACAGGGGGGTTTCCTACGAGCAGTACTTC. J is TRBJ2-7 and V is TRBV5-5; 11 positions match TRBD1. In germline, CDR1 is SGHKS, CDR2 YYEKEE (reference sequence). V shed 3 bases and J 1 base; nucleotides not matched to a gene: 6. This CDR3 has 16 residues. Using reference TRBV5-5 and TRBJ2-7 for the parts outside the CDR3, the full variable domain is DAGVTQSPTHLIKTRGQQVTLRCSPISGHKSVSWYQQVLGQGPQFIFQYYEKEERGRGNFPDRFSARQFPNYSSELNVNALLLGDSALYLCASSYRDRGVSYEQYFGPGTRLTVT.